This T cell receptor (beta chain) was identified during a study of blood T cell repertoires in COVID-19. Sequencing was performed with immunoSEQ multiplex PCR; in TCRdb, only in-frame clones are kept and a portion is missing. The sample holds some 260,000 clones, about 88% seen once. The V gene's germline CDR1 is GTSNPN and CDR2 SVGIG (reference sequence). The CDR3 totals 16 residues. V lost 1 base and J lost 9, with 24 bases in between. This chain joins TRBV30 and TRBJ1-2; D may be TRBD1 (6 bases). The receptor was isolated from a woman between 40 and 55 years old who had recovered from COVID-19. Sequencing was carried out using peripheral blood. In DNA, the CDR3 is TGTGCCTGGAGTGCTTCCCAGATGGGACACGTAGTGAGCTACACCTTC. The encoded protein is CAWSASQMGHVVSYTF.